This TCR beta chain emerged from a study of blood T cells in healthy people across ages. The CDR3 sequence is 16 residues long. Trimming removed 1 base at V and 4 bases at J, with 13 bases between. CDR1 and CDR2 from the germline V gene are SGHTA and FQGNSA. A second PCR of roughly 7 to 11 cycles used a sample-barcoded 5' primer and a J-beta primer mix. Any given sample supplied a minimum of 2.5 million CDR3-containing paired-end reads. TCRdb itself ran the 5' RACE reads through MiXCR, one entry per CDR3 protein. The sample holds around 990,000 distinct CDR3 sequences, approximately 38% seen once. In this sample, this clonotype turned up a few times. What it binds is unknown. Donors each provided roughly 11 milliliters of peripheral blood. Study-wide points: Both naive CD4+ cell counts and diversity were greater in long-lived donors than in aged donors. A roughly linear fall in TCR beta diversity per million T cells was seen with increasing age.

This clonotype was obtained from a man younger than 30 in good health. The source material was blood. This chain connects TRBV7-2 to TRBJ1-4, with D hard to call. The CDR3 protein is CASSLGPTEYNEKLFF. CDR3 DNA sequence: TGTGCCAGCAGCTTAGGCCCAACGGAATATAATGAAAAACTGTTTTTT. The full variable domain, rest sourced from reference TRBV7-2 and TRBJ1-4, is GAGVSQSPSNKVTEKGKDVELRCDPISGHTALYWYRQSLGQGLEFLIYFQGNSAPDKSGLPSDRFSAERTGGSVSTLTIQRTQQEDSAVYLCASSLGPTEYNEKLFFGSGTQLSVL.